The 15 T cell receptor beta chains in this list originate from one sample, sequenced in a study of monozygotic twins with inflammatory bowel disease. After re-calling the 5' RACE reads, TCRdb lists one entry per CDR3 protein, DNA absent. Its listing shows approximately 400,000 distinct CDR3 sequences. The sequencing sample was made of blood. The receptors stem from a human donor with ulcerative colitis or Crohn's disease, or a healthy co-twin of an affected twin (not recorded which).

V is TRBV20-1 and J is TRBJ2-7; TCRdb indicates TRBD1, and absent DNA this call remains unverified. The CDR3 is made up of 12 amino acids. Germline values: CDR1 DFQATT, CDR2 SNEGSKA (reference sequence). This CDR3 reads CSARQGEYEQYF.

The chain links TRBV5-1 to TRBJ2-6; TCRdb designates TRBD1, a call that cannot be tested without DNA. In germline, CDR1 is SGHRS, CDR2 YFSETQ. This CDR3 region has 15 residues. The CDR3 sequence is CASSFGAHGSSVLTF.

The J gene is TRBJ2-3, the V gene TRBV5-1; TCRdb returns TRBD2, unconfirmable since there is no DNA. Germline loops: CDR1 SGHRS, CDR2 YFSETQ. The length of the CDR3 is 16 residues. The CDR3 sequence is CASSPPTSGSTDTQYF.

This chain uses TRBV3-1 with TRBJ2-7. Germline-derived CDR1 and CDR2 are LGHDT and YNNKEL (reference sequence). The CDR3 extends over 14 amino acids. The CDR3 protein is CASSQVSRLHEQYF.

The chain couples TRBV28 to TRBJ2-5; there is no DNA to check the TCRdb D call of TRBD2. The CDR3 is 13 amino acids. Germline values: CDR1 MDHEN, CDR2 SYDVKM. CDR3 sequence reads: CASHTSGRAAQYF.

The chain combines TRBV14 with TRBJ2-2; TCRdb's D call, TRBD1, is unchecked because there is no DNA. The CDR3 sequence is 16 residues long. The germline V gene encodes CDR1 SGHDN and CDR2 FVKESK. The CDR3 spells CASSQLGQQNTGELFF.

The chain employs TRBV10-3 and TRBJ1-2; without DNA, the TCRdb call of TRBD1 cannot be checked. This CDR3 contains 14 residues. Germline assignment: CDR1 ENHRY and CDR2 SYGVKD. CDR3 loop: CAASRTGGADGYTF.

This chain links TRBV29-1 with TRBJ2-3; TCRdb indicates TRBD2, and absent DNA this call remains unverified. CDR3 length: 12 residues. Germline values: CDR1 SQVTM, CDR2 ANQGSEA. Here the CDR3 reads CSGREYGDTQYF.

V and J are TRBV6-2 or TRBV6-3 and TRBJ1-2; TCRdb designates TRBD1, a call that cannot be tested without DNA. The CDR3 extends over 13 amino acids. Germline assignment: CDR1 MNHEY and CDR2 SVGEGT. CDR3 sequence: CASMAGQNYGYTF.

V and J are TRBV18 and TRBJ1-1; TCRdb lists TRBD1, though no DNA is available to test this call. The CDR3 is made up of 15 amino acids. CDR1 is KGHSH, CDR2 LQKENI, per germline. The CDR3 loop is CASSPAPRTNTEAFF. The variable domain in full, completed from reference TRBV18 and TRBJ1-1, reads NAGVMQNPRHLVRRRGQEARLRCSPMKGHSHVYWYRQLPEEGLKFMVYLQKENIIDESGMPKERFSAEFPKEGPSILRIQQVVRGDSAAYFCASSPAPRTNTEAFFGQGTRLTVV.

This rearrangement joins TRBV3-1 to TRBJ2-2. The CDR3 consists of 14 residues. Germline loops: CDR1 LGHDT, CDR2 YNNKEL (reference sequence). The CDR3 loop is CASSYRGSTGELFF.

The chain carries TRBV10-1 and TRBJ1-1; there is no DNA to check the TCRdb D call of TRBD1. Germline CDR1 reads WNHNN; CDR2 reads SYGVQD (reference sequence). The CDR3 extends over 15 amino acids. CDR3 region: CASSESRGPRTEAFF.

This chain uses TRBV6-1 with TRBJ1-6. This CDR3 spans 16 amino acids. CDR1 MNHNS and CDR2 SASEGT come from the germline V gene. The CDR3 loop reads CASTPGRGRGNSPLHF.

The rearrangement uses TRBV20-1 and TRBJ1-1; TCRdb selects TRBD1, and the lack of DNA leaves this call unchecked. The CDR3 consists of 12 residues. The germline gives CDR1 DFQATT, CDR2 SNEGSKA (reference sequence). The CDR3 region is CSASGGNTEAFF.

The rearrangement links TRBV20-1 to TRBJ2-1; the TRBD2 assignment by TCRdb is unverifiable without DNA. This CDR3 spans 18 amino acids. The V gene's germline CDR1 is DFQATT and CDR2 SNEGSKA (reference sequence). The chain's CDR3 is CSAKRLTDNLYEGGEQFF.